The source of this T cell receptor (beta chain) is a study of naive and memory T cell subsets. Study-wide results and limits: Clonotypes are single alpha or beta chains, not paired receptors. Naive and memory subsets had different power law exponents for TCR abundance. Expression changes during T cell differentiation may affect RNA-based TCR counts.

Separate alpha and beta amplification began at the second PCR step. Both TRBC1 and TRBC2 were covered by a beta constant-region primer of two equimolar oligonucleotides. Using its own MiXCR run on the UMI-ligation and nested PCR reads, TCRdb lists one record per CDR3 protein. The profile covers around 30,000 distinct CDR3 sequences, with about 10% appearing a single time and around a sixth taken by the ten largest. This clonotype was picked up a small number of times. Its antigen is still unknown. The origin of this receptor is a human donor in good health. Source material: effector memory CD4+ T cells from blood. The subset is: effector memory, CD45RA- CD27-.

The CDR3 coding sequence is TGTGCCTGGGGGAACAGGGCCTATGGCTACACCTTC. It is translated as CAWGNRAYGYTF. The chain is built from TRBV21-1 and TRBJ1-2; TRBD1 reflects the table's D call only, with no check against the DNA. TRBV21-1 is a pseudogene locus. This CDR3 contains 12 residues.